This is a list of T cell receptor beta chains from one sample in a study of shared clonotypes between healthy human individuals. Produced via immunoSEQ multiplex PCR; TCRdb's table is partial and in-frame only. The sample yields 550,000 to 850,000 clones, about two thirds seen once. The sample taken for sequencing was memory CD4+ T cells sorted from blood. All receptors come from a woman aged 25 to 45 in good health. The CDR3 runs from the conserved cysteine through the conserved F or W. Each record gives: D gene, J gene, V gene, clone size, CDR3 DNA, CDR3 protein. A D gene is named only where the DNA matches it firmly. The size of a clone is reported for some rows only, either as once, few or many, or as a class for expanded clones.

D: TRBD2; J: TRBJ2-1; V: TRBV28; size: NA; DNA: TGTGCCAGCAGTTTCTTGCTAGCGGGAGGGCCCCGGGATGAGCAGTTCTTC; CDR3: CASSFLLAGGPRDEQFF
D: NA; J: TRBJ2-5; V: TRBV19; size: NA; DNA: TGTGCCAGTAGTCAAGGGCCGTACCAAGAGACCCAGTACTTC; CDR3: CASSQGPYQETQYF
D: NA; J: TRBJ2-7; V: TRBV7-4; size: NA; DNA: TGTGCCAGCAGCTTAACGACGGGACACCCCTCTTTTGAGCAGTACTTC; CDR3: CASSLTTGHPSFEQYF
D: TRBD2; J: TRBJ2-1; V: TRBV11-2; size: few; DNA: TGTGCCAGCAGCTTAGATCGGACTAGCTGGGAGCAGTTCTTC; CDR3: CASSLDRTSWEQFF
D: TRBD2; J: TRBJ2-7; V: TRBV28; size: NA; DNA: TGTGCCAGCAGTTCAGGGTTCCAGGCTATTAGCGGGGGATACGAGCAGTACTTC; CDR3: CASSSGFQAISGGYEQYF
D: NA; J: TRBJ2-7; V: TRBV19; size: NA; DNA: TGTGCCAGTAGGCCCGCTGGGGTTAGCTCCTACGAGCAGTACTTC; CDR3: CASRPAGVSSYEQYF
D: NA; J: TRBJ1-6; V: TRBV4-2; size: NA; DNA: TGTGCCAGCAGCCAAGATTTTAAGCAGGGGTTGCGTTCACCCCTCCACTTT; CDR3: CASSQDFKQGLRSPLHF
D: NA; J: TRBJ2-7; V: TRBV11-2; size: NA; DNA: TGTGCCAGCAAAACCCGCCAGGGACCCTACGAGCAGTACTTC; CDR3: CASKTRQGPYEQYF
D: NA; J: TRBJ2-3; V: TRBV18; size: NA; DNA: TGTGCCAGCTCCCCCGGGAGAGTAGATACGCAGTATTTT; CDR3: CASSPGRVDTQYF
D: TRBD1; J: TRBJ1-4; V: TRBV7-9; size: NA; DNA: TGTGCCAGCAGTCTGGACAGGGGCGATGAAAAACTGTTTTTT; CDR3: CASSLDRGDEKLFF
D: NA; J: TRBJ1-2; V: TRBV28; size: once; DNA: TGTGCCAGCAATGGGCAGCCGGATGGCTACACCTTC; CDR3: CASNGQPDGYTF
D: TRBD1; J: TRBJ1-4; V: TRBV7-2; size: NA; DNA: TGTGCCAGCAGCTCGGACAGGCGGGCGCCGAAACTGTTTTTT; CDR3: CASSSDRRAPKLFF
D: TRBD2; J: TRBJ2-5; V: TRBV28; size: NA; DNA: TGTGCCAGCAGTTTACACGTGGCGGGAGCAGGTGAGACCCAGTACTTC; CDR3: CASSLHVAGAGETQYF
D: NA; J: TRBJ2-5; V: TRBV7-2; size: once; DNA: TGTGCCAGCAGCTTAGAGAGGGGAAATTGGGAGACCCAGTACTTC; CDR3: CASSLERGNWETQYF
D: NA; J: TRBJ1-2; V: TRBV11-2; size: few; DNA: TGTGCCAGCAGCTTCCAAAGGGACGGGTTCTTTTACACCTTC; CDR3: CASSFQRDGFFYTF
D: TRBD2; J: TRBJ2-7; V: TRBV25-1; size: once; DNA: TGTGCCTCACTAGCGGGAACTCACGAGCAGTACTTC; CDR3: CASLAGTHEQYF
D: NA; J: TRBJ2-7; V: TRBV6-5; size: NA; DNA: TGTGCCAGCCCACGAGGGCAGGAGAGCTCCTACGAGCAGTACTTC; CDR3: CASPRGQESSYEQYF
D: NA; J: TRBJ1-1; V: TRBV6-6; size: once; DNA: TGTGCCAGCAGTTTCCGTACACGGTCGATGAACACTGAAGCTTTCTTT; CDR3: CASSFRTRSMNTEAFF
D: NA; J: TRBJ2-2; V: TRBV5-5; size: NA; DNA: TGTGCCAGCAGCTTGGAGGGTAGCGGAGGTACCGGGGAGCTGTTTTTT; CDR3: CASSLEGSGGTGELFF
D: TRBD2; J: TRBJ2-1; V: TRBV6-5; size: NA; DNA: TGTGCCAGCAGACCCGGGACTAGCGGGAGAGGGCAGTTCTTC; CDR3: CASRPGTSGRGQFF
D: NA; J: TRBJ2-5; V: TRBV9; size: NA; DNA: TGTGCCAGCAGCGGTATCGCGGGGCAAGAGACCCAGTACTTC; CDR3: CASSGIAGQETQYF
D: NA; J: TRBJ2-6; V: TRBV11-2; size: NA; DNA: TGTGCCAGCAAGGACACTTACTCTGGGGCCAACGTCCTGACTTTC; CDR3: CASKDTYSGANVLTF
D: NA; J: TRBJ2-7; V: TRBV7-9; size: NA; DNA: TGTGCCAGCAGCTTAGGGCGGGCTTCTACCTACGAGCAGTACTTC; CDR3: CASSLGRASTYEQYF
D: NA; J: TRBJ2-2; V: TRBV5-4; size: NA; DNA: TGTGCCAGCAGCCCGGTTGGTGGGCAGGGTAGTACCGGGGAGCTGTTTTTT; CDR3: CASSPVGGQGSTGELFF
D: NA; J: TRBJ2-7; V: TRBV6-6; size: NA; DNA: TGTGCCAGCAGTTTTGAGGGTTGGTACGAGCAGTACTTC; CDR3: CASSFEGWYEQYF
D: TRBD2; J: TRBJ2-1; V: TRBV11-2; size: once; DNA: TGTGCCAGCAGCCCACCGGGAGGTCAATACAATGAGCAGTTCTTC; CDR3: CASSPPGGQYNEQFF
D: NA; J: TRBJ2-7; V: TRBV19; size: once; DNA: TGTGCCAGTACTGGAACTCCGGGACAAGGGCCCTACGAGCAGTACTTC; CDR3: CASTGTPGQGPYEQYF
D: NA; J: TRBJ2-3; V: TRBV9; size: NA; DNA: TGTGCCAGCAGCGTAGACACGTCGGGAGATACGCAGTATTTT; CDR3: CASSVDTSGDTQYF
D: NA; J: TRBJ1-5; V: TRBV6-1; size: NA; DNA: TGTGCCAGCAGTGAAGTACAGGGAAATCAGCCCCAGCATTTT; CDR3: CASSEVQGNQPQHF
D: NA; J: TRBJ2-2; V: TRBV21-1; size: NA; DNA: TGTGCCAGCAGCAAACCCCTCTTACCTACGAACACCGGGGAGCTGTTTTTT; CDR3: CASSKPLLPTNTGELFF
D: TRBD2; J: TRBJ2-6; V: TRBV4-1; size: NA; DNA: TGCGCCAGCAGCCAATCAGAGCGGGAGGCTGGGGCCAACGTCCTGACTTTC; CDR3: CASSQSEREAGANVLTF
D: NA; J: TRBJ1-1; V: TRBV7-2; size: once; DNA: TGTGCCAGCAGCTTTGGTGAGGGTGGAGCAGCTTTCTTT; CDR3: CASSFGEGGAAFF
D: TRBD2; J: TRBJ2-5; V: TRBV29-1; size: NA; DNA: TGCAGCACCCTGGGCCGACTAGCGGGAGTTGGATTACGCACACAAGAGACCCAGTACTTC; CDR3: CSTLGRLAGVGLRTQETQYF
D: NA; J: TRBJ1-2; V: TRBV18; size: NA; DNA: TGTGCCAGCTCACCACCAAGTACACGTACTAACTATGGCTACACCTTC; CDR3: CASSPPSTRTNYGYTF
D: NA; J: TRBJ2-7; V: TRBV11-2; size: NA; DNA: TGTGCCAGCACCGCAAATGCAGGACACCCATCCTACGAGCAGTACTTC; CDR3: CASTANAGHPSYEQYF
D: TRBD1; J: TRBJ1-2; V: TRBV27; size: few; DNA: TGTGCCAGCCCCAGGGGGGGAAAGCCCTATGGCTACACCTTC; CDR3: CASPRGGKPYGYTF
D: NA; J: TRBJ2-7; V: TRBV27; size: NA; DNA: TGTGCCAGCAGTTTTAAATGGCAGGGGACGCCCTACGAGCAGTACTTC; CDR3: CASSFKWQGTPYEQYF
D: TRBD2; J: TRBJ2-4; V: TRBV10-3; size: few; DNA: TGTGCCATCAGTGCCGGGACTAGCGGGAGCGGTCTAGCCAAAAACATTCAGTACTTC; CDR3: CAISAGTSGSGLAKNIQYF
D: NA; J: TRBJ2-1; V: TRBV5-1; size: NA; DNA: TGCGCCAGCAGCTTGGATTACTCCTACAATGAGCAGTTCTTC; CDR3: CASSLDYSYNEQFF
D: TRBD1; J: TRBJ1-2; V: TRBV10-2; size: many; DNA: TGCGCCAGCAGTGAGTCAATGGGACAGACCTATGGCTACACCTTC; CDR3: CASSESMGQTYGYTF
D: TRBD1; J: TRBJ2-7; V: TRBV29-1; size: NA; DNA: TGCAGCGTTGGGACTGGGACAGGGAGCTACGAGCAGTACTTC; CDR3: CSVGTGTGSYEQYF
D: TRBD1; J: TRBJ1-5; V: TRBV2; size: few; DNA: TGTGCCAGCAGATTACCGGGACAGAATCAGCCCCAGCATTTT; CDR3: CASRLPGQNQPQHF
D: NA; J: TRBJ2-3; V: TRBV19; size: few; DNA: TGTGCCAGTAGTATCACAGATACGCAGTATTTT; CDR3: CASSITDTQYF
D: NA; J: TRBJ1-2; V: TRBV28; size: NA; DNA: TGTGCCAGCAGCGTTGCATGGGGAGACTATGGCTACACCTTC; CDR3: CASSVAWGDYGYTF
D: TRBD2; J: TRBJ2-7; V: TRBV7-6; size: NA; DNA: TGTGCCAGCAGCTTTATGACTAGCGGAAACTCCTACGAGCAGTACTTC; CDR3: CASSFMTSGNSYEQYF
D: NA; J: TRBJ2-5; V: TRBV30; size: NA; DNA: TGTGCCTGGACCGCAGGTGGGGGGTTAGGACAAGAGACCCAGTACTTC; CDR3: CAWTAGGGLGQETQYF
D: NA; J: TRBJ2-6; V: TRBV19; size: once; DNA: TGTGCCAGTAGTATAATCCCATACCGCTCTGGGGCCAACGTCCTGACTTTC; CDR3: CASSIIPYRSGANVLTF
D: NA; J: TRBJ2-7; V: TRBV7-9; size: few; DNA: TGTGCCAGCAGCTTTGTCCCCGGGTCCTACGAGCAGTACTTC; CDR3: CASSFVPGSYEQYF
D: NA; J: TRBJ2-7; V: TRBV6-1; size: NA; DNA: TGTGCCAGCAGTCCCGGCCGAGGCGAGCAGTACTTC; CDR3: CASSPGRGEQYF
D: NA; J: TRBJ1-4; V: TRBV7-2; size: few; DNA: TGTGCCAGCAGCGGGAGGGCTTGGGAAAAACTGTTTTTT; CDR3: CASSGRAWEKLFF
D: TRBD2; J: TRBJ2-7; V: TRBV29-1; size: NA; DNA: TGCAGCGTTGAAGGCGGACTAGCGGGGGGGCTCTACGAGCAGTACTTC; CDR3: CSVEGGLAGGLYEQYF
D: TRBD1; J: TRBJ2-1; V: TRBV10-3; size: NA; DNA: TGTGCCATCAGCCCCGGGACAGGGTCCAATGAGCAGTTCTTC; CDR3: CAISPGTGSNEQFF
D: NA; J: TRBJ1-5; V: TRBV19; size: NA; DNA: TGTGCCAGTTCAATCGGGGGCCCTCTTCAGCCCCAGCATTTT; CDR3: CASSIGGPLQPQHF
D: NA; J: TRBJ2-1; V: TRBV5-1; size: once; DNA: TGCGCCAGCAGCTTGTTGAGCTACTCCTACAATGAGCAGTTCTTC; CDR3: CASSLLSYSYNEQFF
D: TRBD1; J: TRBJ1-2; V: TRBV19; size: NA; DNA: TGTGCCAGTAGTCCTCAGGGTGGAGGGGGCGTATATGGCTACACCTTC; CDR3: CASSPQGGGGVYGYTF
D: TRBD1; J: TRBJ1-5; V: TRBV6-1; size: NA; DNA: TGTGCCAGCACCGGGACAGGGGGAGTTCAGCCCCAGCATTTT; CDR3: CASTGTGGVQPQHF
D: TRBD1; J: TRBJ1-1; V: TRBV5-1; size: NA; DNA: TGCGCCAGCAGCTCTTACAGGGGTGACACTGAAGCTTTCTTT; CDR3: CASSSYRGDTEAFF
D: TRBD1; J: TRBJ1-5; V: TRBV11-3; size: NA; DNA: TGTGCCAGCAGTAGGACAGGGCCGAATCAGCCCCAGCATTTT; CDR3: CASSRTGPNQPQHF
D: NA; J: TRBJ1-1; V: TRBV30; size: few; DNA: TGTGCCTGGAGTGAAGAGGACAGCCTTGAAGCTTTCTTT; CDR3: CAWSEEDSLEAFF
D: NA; J: TRBJ2-7; V: TRBV5-1; size: NA; DNA: TGCGCCAGCAGCTTGGGGTGGGGAACAACCTACGAGCAGTACTTC; CDR3: CASSLGWGTTYEQYF